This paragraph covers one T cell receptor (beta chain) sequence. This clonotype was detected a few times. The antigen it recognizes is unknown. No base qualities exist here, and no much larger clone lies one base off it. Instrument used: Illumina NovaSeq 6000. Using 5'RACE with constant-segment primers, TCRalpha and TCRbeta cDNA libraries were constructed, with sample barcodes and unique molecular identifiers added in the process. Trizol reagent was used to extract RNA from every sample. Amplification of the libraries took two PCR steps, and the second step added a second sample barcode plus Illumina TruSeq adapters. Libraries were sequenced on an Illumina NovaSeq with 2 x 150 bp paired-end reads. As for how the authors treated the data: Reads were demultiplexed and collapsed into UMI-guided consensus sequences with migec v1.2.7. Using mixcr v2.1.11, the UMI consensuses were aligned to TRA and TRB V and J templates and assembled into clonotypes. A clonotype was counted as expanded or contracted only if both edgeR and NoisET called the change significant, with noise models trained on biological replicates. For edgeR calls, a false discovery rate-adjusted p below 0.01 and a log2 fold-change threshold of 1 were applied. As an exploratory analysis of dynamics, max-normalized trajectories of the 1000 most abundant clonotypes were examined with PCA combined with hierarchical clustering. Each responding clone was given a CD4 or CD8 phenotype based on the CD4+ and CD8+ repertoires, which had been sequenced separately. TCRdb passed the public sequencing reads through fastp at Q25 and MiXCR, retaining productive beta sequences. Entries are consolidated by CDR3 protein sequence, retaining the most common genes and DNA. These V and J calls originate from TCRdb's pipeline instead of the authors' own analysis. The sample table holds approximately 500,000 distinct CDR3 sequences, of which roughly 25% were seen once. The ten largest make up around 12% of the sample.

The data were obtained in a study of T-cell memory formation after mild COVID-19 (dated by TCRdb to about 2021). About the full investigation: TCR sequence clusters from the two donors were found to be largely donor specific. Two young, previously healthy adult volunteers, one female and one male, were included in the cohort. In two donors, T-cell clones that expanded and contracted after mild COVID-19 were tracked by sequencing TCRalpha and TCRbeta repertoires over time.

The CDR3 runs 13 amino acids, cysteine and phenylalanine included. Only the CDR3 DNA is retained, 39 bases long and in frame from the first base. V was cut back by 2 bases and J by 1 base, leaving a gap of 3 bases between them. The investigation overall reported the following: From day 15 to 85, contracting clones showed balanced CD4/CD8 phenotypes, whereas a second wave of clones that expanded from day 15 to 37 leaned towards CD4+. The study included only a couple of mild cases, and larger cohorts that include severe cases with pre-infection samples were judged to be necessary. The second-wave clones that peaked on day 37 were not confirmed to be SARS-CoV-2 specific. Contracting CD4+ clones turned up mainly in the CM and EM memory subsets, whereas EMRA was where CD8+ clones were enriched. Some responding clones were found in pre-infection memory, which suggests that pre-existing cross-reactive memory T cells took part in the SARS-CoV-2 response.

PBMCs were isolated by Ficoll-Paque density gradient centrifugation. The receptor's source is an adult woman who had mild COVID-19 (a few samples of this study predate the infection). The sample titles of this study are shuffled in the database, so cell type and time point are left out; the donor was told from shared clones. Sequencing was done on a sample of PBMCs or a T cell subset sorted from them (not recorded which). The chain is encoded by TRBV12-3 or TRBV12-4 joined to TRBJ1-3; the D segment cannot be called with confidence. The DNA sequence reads TGTGCCAGCAGTTTACGTTCTGGAAACACCATATATTTT. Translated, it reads CASSLRSGNTIYF.